The present T cell receptor beta chain was sequenced within a study of graft-versus-host responses after intestinal transplantation. A note on this clone: Its target is not known.

Sequenced by immunoSEQ multiplex PCR; TCRdb stores in-frame clones only, minus some. The profile covers about 25,000 clones, with almost 85% appearing a single time and around 0.92% taken by the ten largest. The TCR originated in a human donor who was the organ donor for an intestinal transplant. The input for sequencing was unstimulated CD8+ T cells sorted from spleen or lymph node cells, taken before transplant.

CDR3 sequence: CASSYALFGVDTQYF. The CDR3 DNA is TGTGCCAGCAGTTACGCTCTATTCGGGGTGGATACGCAGTATTTT. The chain has TRBV6-5 and TRBJ2-3; possible D gene TRBD2, 5 bases. Germline-derived CDR1 and CDR2 are MNHEY and SVGAGI. Trimming took off 2 bases at V and 6 bases at J, with 15 bases between the two ends. The CDR3 contains 15 residues.